These 15 T cell receptor beta chains were all obtained from the same sample, sequenced in a study of T cells in Graves' hyperthyroidism and ophthalmopathy. RNA transcripts yielded amplified TCR beta CDR3 regions. Initially, a first-round RT-PCR of the TCR CDR3 employed the HTBI primer set. Via MiXCR, TCRdb re-called the multiplex PCR reads, giving one row per CDR3 protein. In the table there are under 300,000 distinct CDR3 sequences, approximately 12% of which are singletons. Material: blood. These receptors were obtained from a woman aged 25 to 39 with Graves' hyperthyroidism that later progressed to Graves' ophthalmopathy.

Of note for this clonotype: This may be a read error: a much more frequent sequence differs by one nucleotide. V usage is TRBV30 and J usage is TRBJ1-2, with D maybe TRBD1 (6 bases). Germline V gene lookup returns CDR1 GTSNPN and CDR2 SVGIG (reference sequence). The V and J ends lost 3 bases and 7 bases respectively, with 15 bases between them. This CDR3 contains 13 residues. This CDR3 is CAWRQGGSCGYTF. The CDR3 DNA reads as TGTGCCTGGAGGCAAGGGGGGAGTTGTGGCTACACCTTC.

In this sample, this clonotype turned up many times. This chain uses TRBV7-9 with TRBJ2-3; 15 bases match TRBD2. Trimming removed 6 bases from V and 2 bases from J; junction bases left unmatched: 9. The CDR3 loop spans 18 amino acids. CDR1 and CDR2 from the germline V gene are SEHNR and FQNEAQ (reference sequence). In DNA form, the CDR3 reads TGTGCCAGCAGAACCGGACTAGCGGGAGGGCCCGACACAGATACGCAGTATTTT. It yields the protein CASRTGLAGGPDTDTQYF.

The chain joins TRBV3-1 to TRBJ2-1; D may be TRBD1 (6 bases). Trimming cost V 4 bases and J 4 bases, with 8 bases left between them. Germline V gene lookup returns CDR1 LGHDT and CDR2 YNNKEL (reference sequence). The CDR3 consists of 13 residues. This chain's CDR3 is CASSRGTYNEQFF. The CDR3 coding sequence is TGTGCCAGCAGCCGTGGGACATACAATGAGCAGTTCTTC.

The chain has TRBV27 and TRBJ2-7; 8 nucleotides agree with TRBD2. CDR3 length: 15 amino acids. From germline, CDR1 is MNHEY and CDR2 SMNVEV (reference sequence). V was pared by 5 bases and J by 0 bases, with 6 bases of the junction left unmatched. The CDR3 DNA reads TGTGCCAGCAGTCCCGGGACTAGAAGCTCCTACGAGCAGTACTTC. Translating it yields CASSPGTRSSYEQYF.

This clonotype was observed many times. The rearrangement links TRBV18 to TRBJ2-3; 13 nucleotides agree with TRBD2. The V and J ends lost 6 bases and 1 base, in that order; junction bases with no gene match: 4. Germline CDR1 and CDR2: KGHSH and LQKENI. The CDR3 runs to 16 residues. CDR3 DNA: TGTGCCAGCTCCCCTGGACTAGCGGGAGGCACAGATACGCAGTATTTT. It yields the protein CASSPGLAGGTDTQYF.

This chain uses TRBV12-5 with TRBJ2-3, with TRBD1 matching over 10 bases. CDR1 and CDR2 (germline): LGHNT, FRNRAP. The V segment lost 9 bases and the J segment 2 bases; nucleotides outside the gene matches: 2. The CDR3 extends over 13 amino acids. This chain's CDR3 is CASGTGVTDTQYF. DNA of the CDR3: TGTGCTAGCGGGACAGGGGTCACAGATACGCAGTATTTT.

About this clonotype: The junction shows a germline mismatch at one end, possibly a read error. This chain uses TRBV7-9 with TRBJ2-7; TRBD2 matches 7 bases. Germline CDR1 reads SEHNR; CDR2 reads FQNEAQ (reference sequence). The CDR3 is 15 amino acids. CDR3 sequence reads: CTSSPAGEGWYEQYF. The CDR3 DNA sequence: TGTACCAGCAGCCCAGCCGGGGAGGGGTGGTACGAGCAGTACTTC.

In this sample, this clonotype turned up many times. The genes are TRBV9 and TRBJ2-5, with unresolved D. Trimming removed 0 bases from V and 4 bases from J, with 10 bases in between. CDR3 length: 14 amino acids. Germline loops: CDR1 SGDLS, CDR2 YYNGEE. The CDR3 DNA reads as TGTGCCAGCAGCGTAGGGATTACGGGAGAGACCCAGTACTTC. It encodes CASSVGITGETQYF.

In this sample, this clonotype turned up many times. The CDR3: CAWSAGSGNQPQHF. DNA of the CDR3: TGTGCCTGGAGTGCAGGGTCCGGCAATCAGCCCCAGCATTTT. The chain links TRBV30 to TRBJ1-5; possibly TRBD1 for D (5 bases). The CDR3 consists of 14 residues. Germline V gene lookup returns CDR1 GTSNPN and CDR2 SVGIG (reference sequence). The germline V and J ends were trimmed by 1 base and 2 bases, with 9 bases remaining between them.

This sequence joins TRBV18 and TRBJ2-7, with D maybe TRBD2 (6 bases). V was clipped by 4 bases and J by 1 base, with 17 bases between them. CDR3 length equals 16 residues. From germline, CDR1 is KGHSH and CDR2 LQKENI. CDR3 nucleotide sequence: TGTGCCAGCTCACGTTCCTCCGGGAGAGAGTCCTACGAGCAGTACTTC. This codes for CASSRSSGRESYEQYF.

This clonotype showed up just a few times. The chain employs TRBV5-6 and TRBJ2-3, with D maybe TRBD2 (5 bases). V lost 1 base, J lost 2 bases, and 14 bases lay in between. The CDR3 loop spans 16 amino acids. CDR1 and CDR2 (germline): SGHDT, YYEEEE. The CDR3 region is CASSLLRTGNTDTQYF. CDR3 coding DNA: TGTGCCAGCAGCTTGCTCAGAACGGGGAACACAGATACGCAGTATTTT.

This clonotype came up many times. The V call is TRBV30, the J call TRBJ2-1, with TRBD2 matching over 11 bases. In germline, CDR1 is GTSNPN, CDR2 SVGIG (reference sequence). CDR3 length: 15 residues. J gave up 6 bases and V 4 bases, and 8 bases lay outside the gene matches. As DNA, the CDR3 is TGTGCCTGGATCCCTAGCGGGAGGACAATCAATGAGCAGTTCTTC. This translates into CAWIPSGRTINEQFF.

This clonotype was detected only a few times. The V and J genes are TRBV5-1 and TRBJ2-3; D could derive from TRBD1 or TRBD2 (5 bases each). V lost 4 bases and J lost 2, with 17 bases in between. CDR3 length equals 16 residues. Germline lookup yields CDR1 SGHRS and CDR2 YFSETQ. The chain's CDR3 is CASSDERKGTTDTQYF. The CDR3 nucleotides read TGCGCCAGCAGCGATGAAAGGAAGGGGACCACAGATACGCAGTATTTT.

The CDR3 is CASSSSPEKLFF. For the CDR3, the DNA is TGTGCCAGCAGTTCTAGTCCGGAAAAACTGTTTTTT. V and J are TRBV28 and TRBJ1-4; D is undetermined. Trimming cost V 4 bases and J 8 bases, with 8 bases left between them. Looked up from germline, CDR1 is MDHEN and CDR2 is SYDVKM. CDR3 length: 12 amino acids.

This rearrangement joins TRBV7-2 to TRBJ2-7; 15 positions agree with TRBD2. The J segment lost 7 bases and the V segment lost 4 bases, leaving 11 bases of the junction unmatched. CDR1 is SGHTA, CDR2 FQGNSA, per germline. The CDR3 is 17 amino acids. CDR3 residues: CASSWGLAGGLGGEQYF. In DNA, the CDR3 is TGTGCCAGCAGCTGGGGACTAGCGGGAGGACTCGGGGGTGAGCAGTACTTC. The variable domain in full, completed from reference TRBV7-2 and TRBJ2-7, reads GAGVSQSPSNKVTEKGKDVELRCDPISGHTALYWYRQSLGQGLEFLIYFQGNSAPDKSGLPSDRFSAERTGGSVSTLTIQRTQQEDSAVYLCASSWGLAGGLGGEQYFGPGTRLTVT.